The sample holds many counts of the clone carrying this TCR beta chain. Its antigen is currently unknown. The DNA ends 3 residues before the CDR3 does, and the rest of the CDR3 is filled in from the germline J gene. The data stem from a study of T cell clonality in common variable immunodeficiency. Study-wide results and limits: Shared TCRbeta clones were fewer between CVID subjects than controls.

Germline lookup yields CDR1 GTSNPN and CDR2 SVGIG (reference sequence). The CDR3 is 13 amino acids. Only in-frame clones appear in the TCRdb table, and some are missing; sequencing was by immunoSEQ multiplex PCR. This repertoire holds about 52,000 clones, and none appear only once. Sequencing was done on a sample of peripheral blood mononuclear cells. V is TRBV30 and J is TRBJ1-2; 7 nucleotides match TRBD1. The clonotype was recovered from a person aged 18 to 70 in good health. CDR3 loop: CAWSVRQGGGYTF. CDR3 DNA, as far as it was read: TGTGCCTGGAGTGTCCGACAGGGAGGAGGC. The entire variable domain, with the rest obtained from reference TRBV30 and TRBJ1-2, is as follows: SQTIHQWPATLVQPVGSPLSLECTVEGTSNPNLYWYRQAAGRGLQLLFYSVGIGQISSEVPQNLSASRPQDRQFILSSKKLLLSDSGFYLCAWSVRQGGGYTFGSGTRLTVV.